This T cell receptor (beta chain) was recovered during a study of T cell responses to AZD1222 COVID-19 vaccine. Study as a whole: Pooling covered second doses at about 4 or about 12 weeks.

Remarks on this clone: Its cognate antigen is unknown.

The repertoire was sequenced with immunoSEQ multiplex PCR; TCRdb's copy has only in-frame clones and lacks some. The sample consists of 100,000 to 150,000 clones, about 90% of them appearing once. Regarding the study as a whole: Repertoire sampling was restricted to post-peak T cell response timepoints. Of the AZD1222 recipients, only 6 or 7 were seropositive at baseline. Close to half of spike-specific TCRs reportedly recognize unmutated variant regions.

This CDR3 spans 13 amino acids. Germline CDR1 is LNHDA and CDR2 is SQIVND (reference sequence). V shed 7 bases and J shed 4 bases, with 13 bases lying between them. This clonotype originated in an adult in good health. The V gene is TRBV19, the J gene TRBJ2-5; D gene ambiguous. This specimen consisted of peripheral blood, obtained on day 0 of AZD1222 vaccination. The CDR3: CASTPREGETQYF. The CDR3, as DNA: TGTGCCAGTACGCCCCGTGAAGGAGAGACCCAGTACTTC.